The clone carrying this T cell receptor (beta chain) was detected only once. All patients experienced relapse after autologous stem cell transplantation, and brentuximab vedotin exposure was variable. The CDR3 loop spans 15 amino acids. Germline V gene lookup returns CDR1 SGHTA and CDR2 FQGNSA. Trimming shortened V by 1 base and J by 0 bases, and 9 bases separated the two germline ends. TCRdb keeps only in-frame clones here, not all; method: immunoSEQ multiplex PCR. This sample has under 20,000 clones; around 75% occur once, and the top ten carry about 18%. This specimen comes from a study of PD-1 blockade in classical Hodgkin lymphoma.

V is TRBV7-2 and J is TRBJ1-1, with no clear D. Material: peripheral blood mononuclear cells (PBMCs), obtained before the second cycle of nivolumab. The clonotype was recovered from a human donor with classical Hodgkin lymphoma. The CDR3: CASSLGPRMNTEAFF. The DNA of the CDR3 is TGTGCCAGCAGCTTAGGGCCCCGTATGAACACTGAAGCTTTCTTT.